The clone carrying this TCR beta chain was counted a single time. The antigen is not known. Time point meaning: pretreatment peripheral blood. This specimen comes from a study of PD-L1 blockade in urothelial cancer. As for the study in general: Atezolizumab at 1,200 mg intravenously every 3 weeks was started by patients at some point between 2014 and 2016. Samples came from 3 weeks, at the second dose, and 6 weeks into treatment. General observations from the study: More expansion of tumor-associated blood clones, seen at 3 weeks, marked durable-benefit patients.

Method: immunoSEQ multiplex PCR; TCRdb's copy keeps in-frame clones and lacks some. This table holds over 45,000 clones, around 84% found once. This CDR3 has 13 amino acids. The germline V gene encodes CDR1 SQVTM and CDR2 ANQGSEA. With 5 bases clipped from V and 1 base from J, the junction kept 2 bases outside the gene matches. Source: PBMCs, taken around atezolizumab (anti-PD-L1) treatment. The TCR was taken from a man aged 60-69 years with urothelial cancer. This chain links TRBV29-1 with TRBJ1-5, with TRBD1 matching 7 bases. CDR3: CSVLTGSNQPQHF. In nucleotides, the CDR3 is TGCAGCGTTTTGACAGGGAGCAATCAGCCCCAGCATTTT.